These 12 T cell receptor beta chains were sequenced from one sample in a study of shared clonotypes between healthy human individuals (dated by TCRdb to the early 2020s). Library preparation was by the immunoSEQ multiplex PCR assay. Sourced from immuneACCESS, this table was stored by TCRdb with only in-frame sequences that have V and J called. A share of the clones is absent; for the studies checked, an unresolved V gene accounts for under half, and the remainder has no known explanation. Within this sample are approximately 2.5 million clones, with over 85% of them counted one time only. The ten largest clones capture 0.36% of the sample. What was sequenced was naive CD4+ T cells from PBMCs. The cell subset or site label on this specimen signifies: CD45RA+ positively selected. The receptors were sampled from a man between 18 and 29 years old in good health. Some clones in this sample may be carry-over from other donors' samples.

Concerning this clone: Other DNA sequences of this sample code for an identical CDR3. The chain uses TRBV9 and TRBJ2-3; D is ambiguous. CDR1 is SGDLS, CDR2 YYNGEE, per germline. This CDR3 has 14 amino acids. The V end lost 0 bases, the J end lost 0 bases, and 5 bases lay between the germline ends. CDR3 DNA: TGTGCCAGCAGCGTAGCGACTAGCACAGATACGCAGTATTTT. Protein: CASSVATSTDTQYF.

The gene calls are TRBV18 and TRBJ2-1; TRBD1 might be the D (5 bases). Per germline, CDR1 KGHSH and CDR2 LQKENI. This CDR3 region has 15 residues. Trimming removed 0 bases from V and 9 bases from J, with 15 bases in between. In DNA form, the CDR3 reads TGTGCCAGCTCACCACCGGGCCAAGGGGTCGGTGAGCAGTTCTTC. Translating it yields CASSPPGQGVGEQFF.

The chain is built from TRBV29-1 and TRBJ2-5; no clear D gene. The CDR3 loop spans 12 amino acids. Germline CDR1 and CDR2: SQVTM and ANQGSEA. V shed 4 bases and J shed 5 bases, with 11 bases lying between them. The CDR3 loop is CSVVKGDETQYF. In DNA, the CDR3 is TGCAGCGTTGTAAAGGGTGACGAGACCCAGTACTTC.

The CDR3, as DNA: TGTGCCAGCAGCTACATGCTGGCGGCCACAGATACGCAGTATTTT. Amino acid sequence: CASSYMLAATDTQYF. This rearrangement joins TRBV7-3 to TRBJ2-3, with D uncertain. Germline CDR1 and CDR2: SGHTA and FQGTGA. The CDR3 spans 15 residues. Deletions cut 4 bases from V and 2 bases from J, with 13 bases between.

This clone was detected once. V gene TRBV19 combines with J gene TRBJ1-2; D is perhaps TRBD1 (6 bases). The CDR3 spans 15 residues. Trimming removed 5 bases at V and 8 bases at J, with 21 bases between. Germline assignment: CDR1 LNHDA and CDR2 SQIVND (reference sequence). The CDR3 region has the DNA TGTGCCAGTAGTCGAAGCTGGACAGCGCCTTGGGGCTACACCTTC. It yields the protein CASSRSWTAPWGYTF. Based on the CDR3 plus reference TRBV19 and TRBJ1-2, the full variable domain is DGGITQSPKYLFRKEGQNVTLSCEQNLNHDAMYWYRQDPGQGLRLIYYSQIVNDFQKGDIAEGYSVSREKKESFPLTVTSAQKNPTAFYLCASSRSWTAPWGYTFGSGTRLTVV.

This chain joins TRBV7-3 and TRBJ1-1; no clear D. The V gene lost 1 base and the J gene lost 3 bases, with 9 bases spanning the gap. CDR3 length: 14 residues. Germline V CDR1 and CDR2: SGHTA, FQGTGA. The CDR3 nucleotides are TGTGCCAGCAGCTTAATGGGGAAGGACACTGAAGCTTTCTTT. Protein sequence: CASSLMGKDTEAFF.

The chain recombines TRBV30 with TRBJ2-7, with 8 bases fitting TRBD1. CDR1 is GTSNPN and CDR2 is SVGIG in the germline V gene (reference sequence). CDR3 length equals 14 residues. V lost 2 bases to trimming and J lost 3 bases; unmatched junction nucleotides: 6. Written as DNA, the CDR3 is TGTGCCTGGAGTATTGGGACAGGCTACTACGAGCAGTACTTC. It translates to CAWSIGTGYYEQYF.

This clone turned up a few times. V and J are TRBV5-4 and TRBJ1-1; D might be TRBD1 (6 bases). In germline, CDR1 is SGHNT, CDR2 YYREEE (reference sequence). The CDR3 consists of 15 residues. Trimming cost V 3 bases and J 4 bases, with 16 bases left between them. The CDR3 sequence is CASSSYKGVSTEAFF. CDR3 nucleotide sequence: TGTGCCAGCAGCTCGTATAAGGGGGTAAGCACTGAAGCTTTCTTT.

The CDR3 sequence: CASRPPRGNTEAFF. In DNA, the CDR3 is TGTGCCAGCAGGCCGCCCAGGGGGAACACTGAAGCTTTCTTT. The rearrangement links TRBV7-2 to TRBJ1-1; D possibly corresponds to TRBD1 (6 bases). The CDR3 length is 14 residues. Germline CDR1 reads SGHTA; CDR2 reads FQGNSA. Trimming took 6 bases from V and 1 from J, leaving 12 bases between them. Variable domain in full (rest from reference TRBV7-2 and TRBJ1-1): GAGVSQSPSNKVTEKGKDVELRCDPISGHTALYWYRQSLGQGLEFLIYFQGNSAPDKSGLPSDRFSAERTGGSVSTLTIQRTQQEDSAVYLCASRPPRGNTEAFFGQGTRLTVV.

The chain links TRBV6-1 to TRBJ2-5; D possibly corresponds to TRBD2 (6 bases). Germline V gene lookup returns CDR1 MNHNS and CDR2 SASEGT. V shed 6 bases and J shed 10 bases, with 21 bases lying between them. The CDR3 is made up of 14 amino acids. The CDR3: CASRKGGAMGSQYF. The CDR3 bases are TGTGCCAGCAGAAAAGGAGGGGCTATGGGGAGCCAGTACTTC.

V and J are TRBV29-1 and TRBJ2-5, with TRBD1 matching 10 bases. Per germline, CDR1 SQVTM and CDR2 ANQGSEA. The junction had 5 bases not matched to a gene; V was cut back by 7 bases and J by 3 bases. This CDR3 comprises 13 residues. This CDR3 reads CSAPGQGEETQYF. The CDR3 nucleotides are TGCAGCGCACCAGGACAGGGGGAAGAGACCCAGTACTTC.

The chain combines TRBV6-5 with TRBJ2-5; a weak D match, TRBD1 (6 bases). This CDR3 spans 12 amino acids. Per the germline V gene, CDR1 is MNHEY and CDR2 is SVGAGI. Trimming removed 11 bases from V and 5 bases from J, with 15 bases in between. CDR3 DNA: TGTGCCGTGAGTGGGGGCCGGGAGACCCAGTACTTC. Its protein is CAVSGGRETQYF.